Sequencing of this TCR beta chain was carried out in a study of beta chain features in type 1 diabetes. The CDR3 has 13 amino acids. Looked up from germline, CDR1 is GTSNPN and CDR2 is SVGIG (reference sequence). V was cut by 0 bases and J by 12 bases, with 15 bases left in between. This clone showed up just a few times. Its antigen is not known. Findings and caveats of the study: Shorter templates may be favored by PCR, equally so in patients and controls.

Since all of the isolated RNA was reverse transcribed, expressed TCRB transcripts were what got sequenced. Sequencing of naive, central memory and regulatory T cell samples gave an average of roughly 3.6 million reads. Method: immunoSEQ multiplex PCR; TCRdb's copy keeps in-frame clones and lacks some. The sample has hundreds of thousands of clones, about a sixth seen once. Input material: naive CD4+ T cells from blood. The genes are TRBV30 and TRBJ2-1; D may correspond to TRBD1 or TRBD2 (6 bases each). The clonotype comes from a man aged 18 to 35 in good health. CDR3 nucleotide sequence: TGTGCCTGGAGTGTACAGCGGGCAGGGGCGCAGTTCTTC. Amino acid sequence: CAWSVQRAGAQFF. The variable domain in full, with the rest retrieved from reference TRBV30 and TRBJ2-1, is SQTIHQWPATLVQPVGSPLSLECTVEGTSNPNLYWYRQAAGRGLQLLFYSVGIGQISSEVPQNLSASRPQDRQFILSSKKLLLSDSGFYLCAWSVQRAGAQFFGPGTRLTVL.